This TCR beta chain was documented in a study of cytomegalovirus exposure and HLA in healthy donors. Study details: Early released data comprised 80 million to 90 million unique TCRs from HLA-typed donors.

Unrecorded immune exposures were likely, despite nominal health at sampling. PCR involved 60 Vbeta and 13 Jbeta primers. Clones were read by immunoSEQ multiplex PCR, and TCRdb kept only the in-frame ones, dropping some. The sample has 150,000 or so clones; around 80% are singletons. The table lists this clone with a few counts. Antigen: not known. General study findings and limits: Being productive about 87% or about 30% of the time was typical of most TCR beta V segments in an earlier analysis.

Losses at the gene ends were 3 bases for V and 8 bases for J; bases not matched to a gene: 8. The CDR3 has 14 amino acids. Germline V CDR1 and CDR2: SGHKS, YYEKEE (reference sequence). The chain carries TRBV5-5 and TRBJ2-3, with 8 positions matching TRBD1. The clonotype originates from a woman aged 45-65 years in good health and CMV-seropositive. Sequences were obtained from PBMCs. CDR3 DNA sequence: TGTGCCAGCAGCTCCCAGGGGGCAGGGGGTACGCAGTATTTT. Amino acids: CASSSQGAGGTQYF. The variable domain in full, with the rest retrieved from reference TRBV5-5 and TRBJ2-3, is DAGVTQSPTHLIKTRGQQVTLRCSPISGHKSVSWYQQVLGQGPQFIFQYYEKEERGRGNFPDRFSARQFPNYSSELNVNALLLGDSALYLCASSSQGAGGTQYFGPGTRLTVL.